Presented here are 5 T cell receptor beta chains from one specimen sequenced in a study of T-cell reconstitution after alpha-beta-depleted transplantation in children. Researchers prepared the TCRbeta library using unique molecular identifiers, the study reports. TCRdb reanalysed the PCR reads using MiXCR and keeps one entry per CDR3 protein. The table shows about 230,000 distinct CDR3 sequences, with about 8.8% occurring only once. The specimen comprised PBMCs from the stem cell graft donor, sampled from the stem cell graft. The source is a human donor who donated a stem cell graft to a child with SCID.

There are many counts of this clonotype. V is TRBV9 and J is TRBJ1-1, with TRBD1 matching 8 bases. From germline, CDR1 is SGDLS and CDR2 YYNGEE. V dropped 0 bases and J dropped 5; count of bases not matched to a gene: 6. The CDR3 runs 15 residues. For the CDR3, the DNA is TGTGCCAGCAGCGTAGTGCAGGGGGCGAGTACTGAAGCTTTCTTT. Protein product: CASSVVQGASTEAFF.

This clonotype was recorded at least ten times. The chain links TRBV4-1 to TRBJ1-4, with TRBD1 matching 11 bases. This CDR3 has 16 amino acids. V trimming: 3 bases; J trimming: 7 bases; junction bases outside the gene matches: 7. Per germline, CDR1 MGHRA and CDR2 YSYEKL. The CDR3 DNA reads TGCGCCAGCAGCCACATGAAGGGACAGGGGGGTGAAAAACTGTTTTTT. It codes for CASSHMKGQGGEKLFF.

This clonotype was recorded at least ten times. No DNA is shown, since the ends of the CDR3 on it are uncertain; the CDR3 is the one TCRdb lists. The chain uses TRBV6-1 and TRBJ2-1; TRBD1, the table's D call, lacks a check against the DNA. Germline values: CDR1 MNHNS, CDR2 SASEGT. The CDR3 comprises 15 residues, both ends counted. CDR3 region: CATTRGADFGNEQFF.

This clonotype occurred many times. The V call is TRBV5-5, the J call TRBJ2-3, with D tentatively TRBD1 (5 bases). Germline loops: CDR1 SGHKS, CDR2 YYEKEE (reference sequence). This CDR3 contains 18 residues. V dropped 3 bases and J dropped 2 bases, with 22 bases sitting between them. The CDR3 is CASSSMSQGNGVTDTQYF. The CDR3 DNA follows: TGTGCCAGCAGCTCAATGTCCCAGGGCAATGGGGTCACAGATACGCAGTATTTT.

This clonotype was counted many times. The J gene is TRBJ2-3, the V gene TRBV12-3 or TRBV12-4; 7 bases line up with TRBD1. V gave up 6 bases and J gave up 1 base; unmatched junction bases: 7. The CDR3 runs 15 residues. CDR3 DNA sequence: TGTGCCAGCAGCCGTTCCACAGGGGGCACAGATACGCAGTATTTT. This codes for CASSRSTGGTDTQYF.